This T cell receptor (beta chain) was recorded in a study of control samples from healthy donors and cancer patients. Germline V lookup: CDR1 MNHEY, CDR2 SVGAGI. The CDR3 runs 15 residues. The V and J ends lost 6 bases and 3 bases, in that order; junction bases with no gene match: 8. Using immunoSEQ multiplex PCR, the repertoire was profiled, and TCRdb retains in-frame clones only, with some absent. The table records roughly 180,000 clones, just over 90% of them present only once. V usage is TRBV6-5 and J usage is TRBJ1-2, with TRBD1 identical over 9 bases. Sequenced input: blood. The sequence came from an older woman in good health. CDR3 residues: CASRQGQGLDYGYTF. As DNA, the CDR3 is TGTGCCAGCAGACAAGGACAGGGGTTGGACTATGGCTACACCTTC.